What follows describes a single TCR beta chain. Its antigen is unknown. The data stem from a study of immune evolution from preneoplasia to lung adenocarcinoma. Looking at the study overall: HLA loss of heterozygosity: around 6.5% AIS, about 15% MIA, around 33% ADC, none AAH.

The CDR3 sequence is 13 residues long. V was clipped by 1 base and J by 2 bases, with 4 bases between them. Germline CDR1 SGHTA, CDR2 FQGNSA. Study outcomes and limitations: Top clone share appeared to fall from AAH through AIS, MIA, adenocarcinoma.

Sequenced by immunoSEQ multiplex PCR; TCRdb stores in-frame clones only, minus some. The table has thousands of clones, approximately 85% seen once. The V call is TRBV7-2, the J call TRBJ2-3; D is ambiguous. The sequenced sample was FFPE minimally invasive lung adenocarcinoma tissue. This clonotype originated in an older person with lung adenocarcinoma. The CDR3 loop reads CASSLVFTDTQYF. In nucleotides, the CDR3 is TGTGCCAGCAGCTTAGTATTCACAGATACGCAGTATTTT.